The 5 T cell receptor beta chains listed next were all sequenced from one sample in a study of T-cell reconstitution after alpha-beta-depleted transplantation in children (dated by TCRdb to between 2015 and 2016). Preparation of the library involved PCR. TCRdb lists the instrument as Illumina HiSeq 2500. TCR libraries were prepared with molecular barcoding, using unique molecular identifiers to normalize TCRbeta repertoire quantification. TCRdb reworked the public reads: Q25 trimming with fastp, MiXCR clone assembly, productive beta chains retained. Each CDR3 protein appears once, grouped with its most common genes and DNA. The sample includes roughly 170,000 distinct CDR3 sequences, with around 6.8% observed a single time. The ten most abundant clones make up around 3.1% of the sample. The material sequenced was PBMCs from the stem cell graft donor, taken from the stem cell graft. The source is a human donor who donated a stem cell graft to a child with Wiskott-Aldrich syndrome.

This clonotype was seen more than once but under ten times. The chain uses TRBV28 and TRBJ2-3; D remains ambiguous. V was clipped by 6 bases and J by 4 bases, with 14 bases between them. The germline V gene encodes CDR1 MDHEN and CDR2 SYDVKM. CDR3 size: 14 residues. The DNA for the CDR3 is TGTGCCAGCAGAGGTAACCCCCGCCCAGATACGCAGTATTTT. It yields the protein CASRGNPRPDTQYF. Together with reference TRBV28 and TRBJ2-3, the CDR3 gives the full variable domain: DVKVTQSSRYLVKRTGEKVFLECVQDMDHENMFWYRQDPGLGLRLIYFSYDVKMKEKGDIPEGYSVSREKKERFSLILESASTNQTSMYLCASRGNPRPDTQYFGPGTRLTVL.

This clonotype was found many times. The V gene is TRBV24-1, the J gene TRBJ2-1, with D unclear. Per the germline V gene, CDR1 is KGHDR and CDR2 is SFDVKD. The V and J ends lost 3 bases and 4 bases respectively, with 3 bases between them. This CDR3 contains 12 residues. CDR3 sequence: CATSDAYNEQFF. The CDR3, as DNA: TGTGCCACCAGTGATGCTTACAATGAGCAGTTCTTC.

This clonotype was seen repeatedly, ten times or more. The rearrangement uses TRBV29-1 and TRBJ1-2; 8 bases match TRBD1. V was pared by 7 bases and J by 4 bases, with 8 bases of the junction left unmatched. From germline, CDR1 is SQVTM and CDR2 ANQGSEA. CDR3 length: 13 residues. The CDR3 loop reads CSALTGAGYGYTF. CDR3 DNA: TGCAGCGCTTTGACAGGGGCGGGCTATGGCTACACCTTC.

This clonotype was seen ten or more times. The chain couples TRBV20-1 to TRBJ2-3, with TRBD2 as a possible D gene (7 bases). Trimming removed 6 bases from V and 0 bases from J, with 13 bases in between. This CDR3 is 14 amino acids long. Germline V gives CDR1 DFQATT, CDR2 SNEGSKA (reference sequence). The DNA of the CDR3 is TGCAGTGCAGGGGGGGGCCCTAGCACAGATACGCAGTATTTT. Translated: CSAGGGPSTDTQYF.

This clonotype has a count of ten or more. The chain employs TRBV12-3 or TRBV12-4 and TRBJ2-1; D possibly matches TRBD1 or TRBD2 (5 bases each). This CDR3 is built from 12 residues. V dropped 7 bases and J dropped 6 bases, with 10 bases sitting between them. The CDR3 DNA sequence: TGTGCCAGCACCCGAGGGACCAATGAGCAGTTCTTC. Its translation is CASTRGTNEQFF.